This TCR beta chain originates from a study of response to subunit inactivated influenza vaccine. J gave up 0 bases and V 5 bases, and 5 bases lay outside the gene matches. The CDR3 spans 16 residues. Germline CDR1 reads KGHSH; CDR2 reads LQKENI. Points on this clonotype: Its antigen is still unknown.

In TCRdb, the RT-PCR reads were re-called with MiXCR into one record per CDR3 protein. This table holds approximately 500,000 distinct CDR3 sequences, 11% to 15% found once. Study-wide results and caveats: With each seasonal influenza vaccination, the authors suggested, few new T cells are recruited.

This clonotype was sampled from a man aged 45 to 65 who received an inactivated influenza vaccine. The chain couples TRBV18 to TRBJ2-3; the match to TRBD2 covers 10 bases. The sample consisted of PBMCs from blood, taken 11 to 12 days after vaccination. DNA of the CDR3: TGTGCCAGCTCATCAGCGGGAGGGCTGAGCACAGATACGCAGTATTTT. Translating it yields CASSSAGGLSTDTQYF.